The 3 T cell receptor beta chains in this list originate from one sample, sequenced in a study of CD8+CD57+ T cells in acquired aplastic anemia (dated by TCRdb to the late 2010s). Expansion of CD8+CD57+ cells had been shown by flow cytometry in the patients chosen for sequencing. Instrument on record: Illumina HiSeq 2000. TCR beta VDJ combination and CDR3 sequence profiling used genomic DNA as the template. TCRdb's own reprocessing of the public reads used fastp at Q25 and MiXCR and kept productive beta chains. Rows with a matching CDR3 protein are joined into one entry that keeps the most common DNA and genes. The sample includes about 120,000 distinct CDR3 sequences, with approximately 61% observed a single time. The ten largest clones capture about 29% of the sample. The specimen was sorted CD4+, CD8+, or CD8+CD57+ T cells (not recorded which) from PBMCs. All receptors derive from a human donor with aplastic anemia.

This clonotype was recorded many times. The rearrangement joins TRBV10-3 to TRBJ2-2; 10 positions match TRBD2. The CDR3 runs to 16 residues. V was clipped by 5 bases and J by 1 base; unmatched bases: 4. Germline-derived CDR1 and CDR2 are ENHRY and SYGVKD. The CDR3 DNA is TGTGCCATCAGTTTAGAGCGGGAGGGGAACACCGGGGAGCTGTTTTTT. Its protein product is CAISLEREGNTGELFF.

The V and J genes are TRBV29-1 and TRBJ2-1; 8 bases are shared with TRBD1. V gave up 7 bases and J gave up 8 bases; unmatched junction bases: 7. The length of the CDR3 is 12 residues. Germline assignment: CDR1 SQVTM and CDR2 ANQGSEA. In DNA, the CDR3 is TGCAGCGCAGACAGGGGTCGGGATGAGCAGTTCTTC. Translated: CSADRGRDEQFF.

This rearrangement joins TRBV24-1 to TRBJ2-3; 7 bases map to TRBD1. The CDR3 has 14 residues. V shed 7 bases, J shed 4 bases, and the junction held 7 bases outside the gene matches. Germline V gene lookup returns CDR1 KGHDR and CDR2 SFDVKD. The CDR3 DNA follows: TGTGCCACCAGCCTAACAGGGGTTGCAGATACGCAGTATTTT. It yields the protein CATSLTGVADTQYF.